The source of this TCR beta chain is a study of technical replicates of blood from a handful of donors. Profiling relied on immunoSEQ multiplex PCR, and the TCRdb table lists in-frame clones only, not all of them. The sample comprises about 73,000 clones, 85% to 95% of which are singletons, and 4.5% to 5% rests with the top ten. Trimming left V 5 bases short and J 6 bases short, with 6 bases between. This CDR3 is 11 amino acids long. The germline V gene encodes CDR1 LNHNV and CDR2 YYDKDF (reference sequence). This chain connects TRBV15 to TRBJ2-3, with D possibly being TRBD2 (6 bases). This TCR was sampled from a human donor in good health. Some clones in this sample may be carry-over from other donors' samples. The sequencing input was PBMCs. DNA of the CDR3: TGTGCCACCAGCGGGGGGGATACGCAGTATTTT. Its protein is CATSGGDTQYF.